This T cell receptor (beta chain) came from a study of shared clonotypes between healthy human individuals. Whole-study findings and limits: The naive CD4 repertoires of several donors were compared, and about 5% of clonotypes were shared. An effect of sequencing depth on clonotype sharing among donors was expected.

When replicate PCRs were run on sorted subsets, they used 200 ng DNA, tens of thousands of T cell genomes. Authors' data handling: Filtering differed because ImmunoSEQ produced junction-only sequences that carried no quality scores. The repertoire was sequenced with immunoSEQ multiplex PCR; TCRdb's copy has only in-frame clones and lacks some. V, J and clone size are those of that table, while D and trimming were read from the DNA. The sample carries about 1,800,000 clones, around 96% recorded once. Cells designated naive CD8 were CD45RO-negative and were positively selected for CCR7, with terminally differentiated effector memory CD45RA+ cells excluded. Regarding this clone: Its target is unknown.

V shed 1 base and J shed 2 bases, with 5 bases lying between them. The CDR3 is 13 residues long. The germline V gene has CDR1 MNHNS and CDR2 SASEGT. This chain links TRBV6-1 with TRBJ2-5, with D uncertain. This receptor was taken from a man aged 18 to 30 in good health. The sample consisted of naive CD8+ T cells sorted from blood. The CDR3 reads CASSEGWQETQYF. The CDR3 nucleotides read TGTGCCAGCAGTGAAGGGTGGCAAGAGACCCAGTACTTC.